A selection of T cell receptor beta chains follows, all from one sample in a study of T cells in Graves' hyperthyroidism and ophthalmopathy. MiXCR, run by TCRdb on the multiplex PCR reads, gives a single entry per CDR3 protein. The table records some 400,000 distinct CDR3 sequences, about 13% of them present only once. Material for sequencing was blood. Source of these receptors: a man between 25 and 39 years old with Graves' hyperthyroidism that later progressed to Graves' ophthalmopathy. Both conserved end residues are part of each CDR3. D genes are given only for firm matches. The listing skips clone size in some rows; elsewhere it reads once, few, many or a size class.

d_call	clone_size	v_call	j_call	cdr3_nt	cdr3_aa
NA	few	TRBV29-1	TRBJ1-5	TGCAGCTCCGGGGACGGACTAAATCAGCCCCAGCATTTT	CSSGDGLNQPQHF
NA	NA	TRBV4-1	TRBJ1-5	TGCGCCAGCAGCCCCCGGGACAAGAGTCAGCCCCAGCATTTT	CASSPRDKSQPQHF
NA	many	TRBV7-9	TRBJ2-1	TGTGCCAGCAGTTTTGCAGGGAATGAGCAGTTCTTC	CASSFAGNEQFF
TRBD1	many	TRBV28	TRBJ1-2	TGTGCCAGCAGTGGGACAGCGCAATATGGCTACACCTTC	CASSGTAQYGYTF
NA	many	TRBV11-2	TRBJ2-7	TGTGCCAGCAGCACGCAGGGGTTGGGGTACGAGCAGTACTTC	CASSTQGLGYEQYF
NA	NA	TRBV3-1	TRBJ2-3	TGTGCCAGCAGCCAAAGACTGGGGATCACAGATACGCAGTATTTT	CASSQRLGITDTQYF
NA	NA	TRBV20-1	TRBJ1-1	TGCAGTGCCACCACCGGGGGTCCTACCACTGAAGCTTTCTTT	CSATTGGPTTEAFF
TRBD2	many	TRBV12-5	TRBJ2-5	TGTGCTAGTGGTTTGGGACTAGCGGGGGGTCGGGAGACCCAGTACTTC	CASGLGLAGGRETQYF
NA	NA	TRBV12-3/TRBV12-4	TRBJ1-3	TGTGCCAGCAGCGCCGACAGCCTTCTCTCTGGAAACACCATATATTTT	CASSADSLLSGNTIYF
NA	many	TRBV11-2	TRBJ2-6	TGTGCCAGCAGCTTACAGGGAACTGGGGCCAACGTCCTGACTTTC	CASSLQGTGANVLTF
TRBD2	many	TRBV5-1	TRBJ2-7	TGCGCCAGCAGCGTTCTCGGACTAGCTCTAAACTACGAGCAGTACTTC	CASSVLGLALNYEQYF
NA	NA	TRBV4-1	TRBJ2-7	TGCGCCAGCAGCCAGTCCGGGACCGGCTCCTACGAGCAGTACTTC	CASSQSGTGSYEQYF
NA	NA	TRBV4-1	TRBJ1-3	TGCGCCAGCAGCCAAGTTCGACGGCCGGGCACCATATATTTT	CASSQVRRPGTIYF
TRBD1	few	TRBV10-3	TRBJ1-1	TGTGCCACCCGACAGGGGTTTGAAGCTTTCTTT	CATRQGFEAFF
NA	many	TRBV12-5	TRBJ1-1	TGTGCTAGTGGTTTGGTACCGGGTACCACTGAAGCTTTCTTT	CASGLVPGTTEAFF
NA	NA	TRBV11-3	TRBJ2-4	TGTGCCAGCAGCTGGGGGCACAATCACATTCAGTACTTC	CASSWGHNHIQYF
NA	many	TRBV2	TRBJ1-1	TGTGCCAGCAGTGAAGCGTGGCAGGGGAGCACTGAAGCTTTCTTT	CASSEAWQGSTEAFF
TRBD1	many	TRBV7-8	TRBJ2-5	TGTGCCAGCAGCTTAAGGGGGCTGGGGGAGACCCAGTACTTC	CASSLRGLGETQYF
TRBD1	few	TRBV5-1	TRBJ1-4	TGCGCCAGCAGCTGGACAGGAGTCAAGAATGAAAAACTGTTTTTT	CASSWTGVKNEKLFF
NA	many	TRBV7-9	TRBJ2-1	TGTGCCAGCGGCTCCGGGGCCTTATACAATGAGCAGTTCTTC	CASGSGALYNEQFF
TRBD2	NA	TRBV7-2	TRBJ2-2	TGTGCCAGCAGCTTGCCAGCGGGGGTACCGAACACCGGGGAGCTGTTTTTT	CASSLPAGVPNTGELFF
NA	few	TRBV11-2	TRBJ1-6	TGTGCCAGCAGCCCCGAGCAGGGGCGCTTAGGGTCACCCCTCCACTTT	CASSPEQGRLGSPLHF
NA	NA	TRBV5-4	TRBJ2-6	TGTGCCAGCGACACGGGTACCGGGGCCAACGTCCTGACTTTC	CASDTGTGANVLTF
NA	many	TRBV27	TRBJ2-3	TGTGCCAGCACCCTTGTAGGGCTTCGCGGCACAGATACGCAGTATTTT	CASTLVGLRGTDTQYF
NA	NA	TRBV6-1	TRBJ2-1	TGTGCCAGCAGTCCGGGGACACCTGAGCAGTTCTTC	CASSPGTPEQFF
NA	NA	TRBV7-9	TRBJ1-2	TGTGCCAGCAGCCCGAAGGGGAATACGAACTATGGCTACACCTTC	CASSPKGNTNYGYTF
NA	few	TRBV10-1	TRBJ1-2	TGCGCCAGCAGTGCAACCGGGACCAACTATGGCTACACCTTC	CASSATGTNYGYTF
NA	NA	TRBV29-1	TRBJ2-1	TGCAGCGTTGAAGATCGGACGGGGCGACCCAATGAGCAGTTCTTC	CSVEDRTGRPNEQFF
NA	NA	TRBV7-9	TRBJ2-1	TGTGCCAGCAGCTTAAGGGACACCCCATACAATGAGCAGTTCTTC	CASSLRDTPYNEQFF
TRBD1	few	TRBV6-1	TRBJ2-7	TGTGCCAGCAGTTCCCTGTGGACAGGATCCTACGAGCAGTACTTC	CASSSLWTGSYEQYF
NA	NA	TRBV28	TRBJ1-3	TGTGCCAGCTTACAATTCTCTGGAAACACCATATATTTT	CASLQFSGNTIYF
NA	few	TRBV5-1	TRBJ1-6	TGCGCCAGCAGCTTGGCCGGACTAGAAAATTCACCCCTCCACTTT	CASSLAGLENSPLHF
TRBD1	few	TRBV19	TRBJ2-4	TGTGCCAGTAGTAACCGACAGGGAAACATTCAGTACTTC	CASSNRQGNIQYF
NA	NA	TRBV5-5	TRBJ2-7	TGTGCCAGCAGCCGTCAGGGTGTACACGAGCAGTACTTC	CASSRQGVHEQYF
NA	many	TRBV15	TRBJ2-5	TGTGCCACCAGCAGAACTGGGTGGGGGGAGACCCAGTACTTC	CATSRTGWGETQYF
NA	many	TRBV28	TRBJ2-1	TGTGCCAGCAGGCGGGACAGCTCTAACAATGAGCAGTTCTTC	CASRRDSSNNEQFF
TRBD1	NA	TRBV27	TRBJ1-4	TGTGCCAGCAGTCCAAGGGACAGGGCCTTTAATGAAAAACTGGTTTTT	CASSPRDRAFNEKLVF
NA	many	TRBV7-8	TRBJ2-2	TGTGCCAGCAGCTTGCAGGGGCTGGGCACCGGGGAGCTGTTTTTT	CASSLQGLGTGELFF
NA	many	TRBV2	TRBJ1-1	TGTGCCAGCAGTGATGAGGGTAGGGAAGCTTTCTTT	CASSDEGREAFF
NA	many	TRBV28	TRBJ2-3	TGTGCCACCAAAGAGGGCGGCACAGATACGCAGTATTTT	CATKEGGTDTQYF
NA	many	TRBV6-1	TRBJ2-7	TGTGCCAGCAGCGGTGACAACTCCTACGAGCAGTACTTC	CASSGDNSYEQYF
NA	NA	TRBV27	TRBJ1-2	TGTGCCAGCAGGACATTTAAGGATGGCTACACCTTC	CASRTFKDGYTF
NA	NA	TRBV20-1	TRBJ1-2	TGCAGTGCTAGAGATAGGGTTGGCTACACCTTC	CSARDRVGYTF
TRBD2	many	TRBV5-6	TRBJ2-1	TGTGCCAGCAGCTGGCCTGGGACTAGCGGATCCAATGAGCAGTTCTTC	CASSWPGTSGSNEQFF